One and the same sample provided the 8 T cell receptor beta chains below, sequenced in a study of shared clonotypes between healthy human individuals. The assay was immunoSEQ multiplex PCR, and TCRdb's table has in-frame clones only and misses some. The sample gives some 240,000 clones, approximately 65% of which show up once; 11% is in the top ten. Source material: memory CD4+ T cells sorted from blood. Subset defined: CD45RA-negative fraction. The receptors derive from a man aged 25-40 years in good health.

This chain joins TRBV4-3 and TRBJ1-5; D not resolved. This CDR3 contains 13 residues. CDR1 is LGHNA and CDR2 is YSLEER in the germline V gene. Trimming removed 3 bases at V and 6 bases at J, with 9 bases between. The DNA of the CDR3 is TGCGCCAGCAGCCAGCTTATGGGTCAGCCCCAGCATTTT. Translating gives CASSQLMGQPQHF.

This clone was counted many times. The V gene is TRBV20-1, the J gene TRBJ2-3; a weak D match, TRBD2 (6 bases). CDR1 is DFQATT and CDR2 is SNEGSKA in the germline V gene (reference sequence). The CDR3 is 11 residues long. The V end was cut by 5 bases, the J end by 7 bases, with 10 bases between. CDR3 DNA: TGCAGTGCTTGGGACTTTAATACGCAGTATTTT. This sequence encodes CSAWDFNTQYF.

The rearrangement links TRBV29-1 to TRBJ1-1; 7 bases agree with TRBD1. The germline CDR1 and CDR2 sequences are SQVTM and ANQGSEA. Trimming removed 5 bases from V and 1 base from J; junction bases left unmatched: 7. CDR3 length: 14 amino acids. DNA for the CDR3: TGCAGCGTTATTCCGACAGGGCCGAACACTGAAGCTTTCTTT. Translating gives CSVIPTGPNTEAFF.

CDR3 residues: CASSPRFGQVNTGELFF. In DNA, the CDR3 is TGTGCCAGCTCACCACGGTTTGGACAGGTGAACACCGGGGAGCTGTTTTTT. The rearrangement uses TRBV18 and TRBJ2-2; 7 bases are shared with TRBD1. Germline CDR1 reads KGHSH; CDR2 reads LQKENI. The length of the CDR3 is 17 residues. Germline trimming cut 1 base from V and 1 base from J; bases unmatched to any gene: 6.

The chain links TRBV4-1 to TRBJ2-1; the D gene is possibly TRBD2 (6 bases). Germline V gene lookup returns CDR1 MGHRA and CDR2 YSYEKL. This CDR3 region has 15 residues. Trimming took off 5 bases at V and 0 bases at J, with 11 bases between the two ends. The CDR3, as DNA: TGCGCCAGCAGCGTAGCGGAGAGCTCCTACAATGAGCAGTTCTTC. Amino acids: CASSVAESSYNEQFF.

The CDR3 sequence: CASLGSWQGSYNEQFF. Here the CDR3 DNA reads TGTGCCAGCCTAGGGTCTTGGCAGGGCTCCTACAATGAGCAGTTCTTC. The chain uses TRBV6-6 and TRBJ2-1, with D maybe TRBD1 (5 bases). The V gene's germline CDR1 is MNHNY and CDR2 SVGAGI (reference sequence). Trimming removed 8 bases at V and 0 bases at J, with 17 bases between. CDR3 length: 16 amino acids.

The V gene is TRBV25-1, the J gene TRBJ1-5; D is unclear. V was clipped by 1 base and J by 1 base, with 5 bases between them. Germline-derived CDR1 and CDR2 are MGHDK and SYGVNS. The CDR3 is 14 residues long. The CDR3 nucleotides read TGTGCCAGCAGTGAATTTGGGAGCAATCAGCCCCAGCATTTT. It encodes CASSEFGSNQPQHF.

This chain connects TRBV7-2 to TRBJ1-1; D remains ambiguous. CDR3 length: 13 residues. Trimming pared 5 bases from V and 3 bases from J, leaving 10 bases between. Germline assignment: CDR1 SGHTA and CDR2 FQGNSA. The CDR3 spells CASSKQWDTEAFF. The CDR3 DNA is TGTGCCAGCAGCAAACAGTGGGACACTGAAGCTTTCTTT.